The 20 T cell receptor beta chains listed next were all sequenced from one sample in a study of blood T cell repertoires in COVID-19. TCRdb keeps only in-frame clones here, not all; method: immunoSEQ multiplex PCR. This table holds 52,000 or so clones, roughly 89% found once. The sample was peripheral blood. All receptors come from a man aged 40-55 years with COVID-19, enrolled during active disease.

This rearrangement joins TRBV18 to TRBJ1-1; D may be TRBD1 (6 bases). V was pared by 8 bases and J by 7 bases, with 20 bases between. Germline V gene data show CDR1 as KGHSH and CDR2 as LQKENI. There are 14 residues in the CDR3. In nucleotides, the CDR3 is TGTGCCAGCACAATGGGTCAGGGGATGGTTGAAGCTTTCTTT. Protein: CASTMGQGMVEAFF.

The chain links TRBV3-1 (or the pseudogene TRBV3-2) to TRBJ1-3; D is uncertain. The CDR3 is made up of 14 amino acids. The germline V gene encodes CDR1 LGHDT and CDR2 YNNKEL (reference sequence). The V and J ends lost 1 base and 3 bases respectively, with 7 bases between them. The CDR3 reads CASSQGSDGNTIYF. DNA for the CDR3: TGTGCCAGCAGCCAAGGTAGTGATGGAAACACCATATATTTT.

The chain recombines TRBV7-9 with TRBJ1-3; D is undetermined. Trimming cost V 1 base and J 8 bases, with 9 bases left between them. The CDR3 spans 13 residues. CDR1 and CDR2 from the germline V gene are SEHNR and FQNEAQ (reference sequence). CDR3 DNA: TGTGCCAGCAGCTTAGGGGAGGTTGACACCATATATTTT. This encodes CASSLGEVDTIYF.

The chain joins TRBV12-3 or TRBV12-4 to TRBJ1-5, with D possibly being TRBD1 (5 bases). Trimming left V 6 bases short and J 6 bases short, with 9 bases between. This CDR3 has 12 residues. DNA for the CDR3: TGTGCCAGCAGGCAGGGAGGTCAGCCCCAGCATTTT. This codes for CASRQGGQPQHF.

This chain joins TRBV9 and TRBJ1-3, with D hard to call. Germline CDR1 is SGDLS and CDR2 is YYNGEE. Trimming left V 0 bases short and J 1 base short, with 11 bases between. The CDR3 extends over 16 amino acids. Written as DNA, the CDR3 is TGTGCCAGCAGCGTAGCCGTTAGCCGTTCTGGAAACACCATATATTTT. This sequence encodes CASSVAVSRSGNTIYF.

The rearrangement uses TRBV28 and TRBJ1-5; the match to TRBD1 covers 8 bases. V lost 5 bases to trimming and J lost 7 bases; unmatched junction nucleotides: 10. CDR1 and CDR2 from the germline V gene are MDHEN and SYDVKM. The CDR3 is 15 residues long. The CDR3 region has the DNA TGTGCCAGCAGTACGACAGGGGCAAGAGGACAGCCCCAGCATTTT. This sequence encodes CASSTTGARGQPQHF.

The genes are TRBV28 and TRBJ2-3; possibly TRBD2 for D (6 bases). Germline-derived CDR1 and CDR2 are MDHEN and SYDVKM. The CDR3 runs 15 residues. V gave up 5 bases and J gave up 7 bases, with 19 bases separating them. For the CDR3, the DNA is TGTGCCAGCAGTCCCGGTTGGGGGGTCCCGAATACGCAGTATTTT. Protein: CASSPGWGVPNTQYF.

The V and J genes are TRBV19 and TRBJ2-3, with D perhaps matching TRBD1 (6 bases). This CDR3 contains 14 residues. Germline CDR1 LNHDA, CDR2 SQIVND (reference sequence). V shed 7 bases and J shed 2 bases, with 13 bases lying between them. CDR3 amino acids: CASNSGQITDTQYF. The CDR3 nucleotides are TGTGCCAGTAATTCCGGACAGATCACAGATACGCAGTATTTT.

V is TRBV6-2 or TRBV6-3 and J is TRBJ2-7, with 7 nucleotides matching TRBD2. The CDR3 contains 13 residues. V dropped 4 bases and J dropped 4; count of bases not matched to a gene: 4. From germline, CDR1 is MNHEY and CDR2 SVGEGT. This CDR3 is CASSWGGIYEQYF. The CDR3 coding sequence is TGTGCCAGCAGTTGGGGGGGTATTTACGAGCAGTACTTC.

The rearrangement uses TRBV10-3 and TRBJ2-1; the match to TRBD2 covers 11 bases. After removal of 5 bases from V and 7 bases from J, the junction contained 4 bases not matched to a gene. In germline, CDR1 is ENHRY, CDR2 SYGVKD. This CDR3 has 14 residues. The CDR3 DNA follows: TGTGCCATCAGTTCGACTAGCGGGATTAATGAGCAGTTCTTC. This translates into CAISSTSGINEQFF.

The chain uses TRBV3-1 (or the pseudogene TRBV3-2) and TRBJ1-5; D is unresolved. Between the trimmed V and J ends, which lost 4 bases and 7 bases, there was a span of 17 bases. This CDR3 spans 15 amino acids. Germline-derived CDR1 and CDR2 are LGHDT and YNNKEL (reference sequence). CDR3 sequence reads: CASSPSGLARQPQHF. DNA of the CDR3: TGTGCCAGCAGCCCCAGTGGGCTTGCACGGCAGCCCCAGCATTTT.

V gene TRBV6-5 combines with J gene TRBJ2-1; 9 nucleotides match TRBD2. CDR1 MNHEY and CDR2 SVGAGI come from the germline V gene. The ends lost 7 bases at V and 5 bases at J; junction bases unmatched: 9. This CDR3 has 15 amino acids. CDR3 in amino acids: CASKKYGGRDNEQFF. CDR3 in DNA: TGTGCCAGCAAGAAGTATGGCGGGAGGGACAATGAGCAGTTCTTC.

The chain couples TRBV13 to TRBJ2-1; TRBD2 is a possible D gene (5 bases). Germline loops: CDR1 PRHDT, CDR2 FYEKMQ (reference sequence). The V end was cut by 4 bases, the J end by 1 base, with 17 bases between. The CDR3 has 17 residues. CDR3 sequence (DNA): TGTGCCAGCAGCTACCCGGACGGCGCGGGTTCCTACAATGAGCAGTTCTTC. Translating it yields CASSYPDGAGSYNEQFF. Looking up the rest from reference TRBV13 and TRBJ2-1 gives the full variable domain: AAGVIQSPRHLIKEKRETATLKCYPIPRHDTVYWYQQGPGQDPQFLISFYEKMQSDKGSIPDRFSAQQFSDYHSELNMSSLELGDSALYFCASSYPDGAGSYNEQFFGPGTRLTVL.

The V and J genes are TRBV5-4 and TRBJ2-3; 10 positions agree with TRBD2. Germline V gene lookup returns CDR1 SGHNT and CDR2 YYREEE (reference sequence). The V and J ends lost 4 bases and 0 bases, in that order; junction bases with no gene match: 5. This CDR3 is 16 amino acids long. The CDR3 is CASSVRTSGSTDTQYF. CDR3 sequence (DNA): TGTGCCAGCAGCGTCCGGACTAGCGGAAGCACAGATACGCAGTATTTT. Full variable domain (remainder filled in from reference TRBV5-4 and TRBJ2-3): ETGVTQSPTHLIKTRGQQVTLRCSSQSGHNTVSWYQQALGQGPQFIFQYYREEENGRGNFPPRFSGLQFPNYSSELNVNALELDDSALYLCASSVRTSGSTDTQYFGPGTRLTVL.

CDR3 DNA sequence: TGCAGCGTTGAAGGGGCAGGTACCTACGAGCAGTACTTC. This codes for CSVEGAGTYEQYF. The chain is built from TRBV29-1 and TRBJ2-7, with unresolved D. The length of the CDR3 is 13 residues. The germline V and J ends were trimmed by 1 base and 2 bases, with 9 bases remaining between them. Germline values: CDR1 SQVTM, CDR2 ANQGSEA.

The genes are TRBV2 and TRBJ2-1; possible D gene TRBD2, 7 bases. The V gene lost 8 bases and the J gene lost 4 bases, with 9 bases spanning the gap. The germline gives CDR1 SNHLY, CDR2 FYNNEI. CDR3 length equals 12 residues. The CDR3 DNA sequence: TGTGCCAGCGGGGGGGCATACAATGAGCAGTTCTTC. Its protein product is CASGGAYNEQFF.

The chain recombines TRBV6-2 or TRBV6-3 with TRBJ2-1; 7 bases are shared with TRBD2. Germline loops: CDR1 MNHEY, CDR2 SVGEGT. Trimming at V came to 4 bases and at J to 7 bases, leaving 7 bases not matched to a gene. CDR3 length equals 14 residues. The CDR3 loop reads CASSFGLVSNEQFF. DNA for the CDR3: TGTGCCAGCAGTTTCGGACTAGTTAGTAATGAGCAGTTCTTC.

This chain links TRBV11-2 with TRBJ2-1; 8 bases match TRBD1. Germline V gene data show CDR1 as SGHAT and CDR2 as FQNNGV. The CDR3 covers 15 residues. The V segment lost 5 bases and the J segment 3 bases; nucleotides outside the gene matches: 6. The chain's CDR3 is CASSPDRVGYNEQFF. In DNA, the CDR3 is TGTGCCAGCAGCCCGGACAGGGTGGGCTACAATGAGCAGTTCTTC.

The rearrangement links TRBV25-1 to TRBJ2-5; 7 bases match TRBD1. The V gene end was trimmed by 2 bases and the J gene end by 2 bases; junction bases not matched to a gene: 5. Looked up from germline, CDR1 is MGHDK and CDR2 is SYGVNS. There are 15 residues in the CDR3. In DNA, the CDR3 is TGTGCCAGCAGTGAACCCACAGGGGTTCAAGAGACCCAGTACTTC. It encodes CASSEPTGVQETQYF.

The gene calls are TRBV28 and TRBJ1-2; 11 bases line up with TRBD1. V trimming: 6 bases; J trimming: 6 bases; junction bases outside the gene matches: 9. This CDR3 region has 15 residues. Germline CDR1 MDHEN, CDR2 SYDVKM. The CDR3 region has the DNA TGTGCCAGCAGGCGGACAGGGGGCCGGTTGAATGGCTACACCTTC. It encodes CASRRTGGRLNGYTF.